These 8 T cell receptor beta chains share one sample of origin, sequenced in a study of metastatic and nonmetastatic thyroid tumors. TCRdb re-analyzed the PCR reads through MiXCR. The data contain approximately 17,000 clones, around 30% of them singletons. No treatment had been given to any patient before thyroid surgery. The sequenced material came from tumor tissue. These receptor sequences come from a female donor with papillary thyroid cancer or a benign thyroid nodule (not recorded which). Some clones in this sample may be carry-over from other donors' samples.

This clone came up many times. J is TRBJ2-3 and V is TRBV7-9; D uncertain. The germline V gene has CDR1 SEHNR and CDR2 FQNEAQ (reference sequence). This CDR3 spans 15 amino acids. The V gene lost 5 bases and the J gene lost 3 bases, with 15 bases spanning the gap. The CDR3 DNA follows: TGTGCCAGCAGCCCAGGCGCCTCCCGGACAGATACGCAGTATTTT. This gives the protein CASSPGASRTDTQYF. Variable domain in full (rest from reference TRBV7-9 and TRBJ2-3): DTGVSQNPRHKITKRGQNVTFRCDPISEHNRLYWYRQTLGQGPEFLTYFQNEAQLEKSRLLSDRFSAERPKGSFSTLEIQRTEQGDSAMYLCASSPGASRTDTQYFGPGTRLTVL.

This clone was counted between two and nine times. The rearrangement joins TRBV19 to TRBJ1-3; 7 bases align to TRBD1. The CDR3 sequence is 14 residues long. Germline V CDR1 and CDR2: LNHDA, SQIVND (reference sequence). V gave up 3 bases and J gave up 7 bases; unmatched junction bases: 6. CDR3 region: CASSMGTDYNTIYF. The CDR3, as DNA: TGTGCCAGTAGTATGGGGACAGACTACAACACCATATATTTT.

J is TRBJ1-2 and V is TRBV6-1, with 11 bases matching TRBD1. This CDR3 spans 14 amino acids. V lost 7 bases and J lost 8; bases outside the gene matches: 9. Per the germline V gene, CDR1 is MNHNS and CDR2 is SASEGT. Here the CDR3 DNA reads TGTGCCAGCATCTCTTGGGGACAGGGGGGGGGCTACACCTTC. It yields the protein CASISWGQGGGYTF.

The chain carries TRBV24-1 and TRBJ1-2; D possibly corresponds to TRBD1 (6 bases). The CDR3 has 11 amino acids. The germline V gene has CDR1 KGHDR and CDR2 SFDVKD. V was pared by 9 bases and J by 7 bases, with 11 bases between. CDR3 region: CATAGVSGYTF. In nucleotides, the CDR3 is TGTGCCACCGCAGGGGTCAGTGGCTACACCTTC.

There are many counts of this clone. The genes are TRBV15 and TRBJ2-1; a weak D match, TRBD1 (5 bases). Trimming left V 1 base short and J 6 bases short, with 10 bases between. This CDR3 contains 14 residues. Germline CDR1 is LNHNV and CDR2 is YYDKDF (reference sequence). The CDR3: CATSRVRGTNEQFF. The CDR3 nucleotides read TGTGCCACCAGCAGAGTTAGGGGAACCAATGAGCAGTTCTTC.

On this clone: Being one base from a much bigger clone, this may be a read error. This chain links TRBV6-1 with TRBJ1-5; D is possibly TRBD1 (6 bases). Germline assignment: CDR1 MNHNS and CDR2 SASEGT. The CDR3 runs 16 residues. The CDR3 loop is CASSESIAGGNQPKHF. The DNA of the CDR3 is TGTGCCAGCAGTGAAAGTATCGCGGGGGGCAATCAGCCCAAGCATTTT.

This clone showed up many times. The chain is built from TRBV5-4 and TRBJ2-2; a weak D match, TRBD2 (7 bases). Trimming cost V 0 bases and J 2 bases, with 20 bases left between them. This CDR3 region has 19 residues. Germline CDR1 and CDR2: SGHNT and YYREEE (reference sequence). This CDR3 is CASSLVMGGAPLNTGELFF. The CDR3 DNA reads TGTGCCAGCAGCTTGGTTATGGGGGGGGCCCCCCTCAACACCGGGGAGCTGTTTTTT.

This clone was recorded many times. Distinct nucleotide sequences in the sample also encode this CDR3. The chain joins TRBV29-1 to TRBJ1-2; D uncertain. Trimming left V 0 bases short and J 4 bases short, with 12 bases between. In germline, CDR1 is SQVTM, CDR2 ANQGSEA. The CDR3 runs 14 residues. DNA for the CDR3: TGCAGCGTTGAAGAAGATGAGGGAATCTATGGCTACACCTTC. Encoded protein: CSVEEDEGIYGYTF.